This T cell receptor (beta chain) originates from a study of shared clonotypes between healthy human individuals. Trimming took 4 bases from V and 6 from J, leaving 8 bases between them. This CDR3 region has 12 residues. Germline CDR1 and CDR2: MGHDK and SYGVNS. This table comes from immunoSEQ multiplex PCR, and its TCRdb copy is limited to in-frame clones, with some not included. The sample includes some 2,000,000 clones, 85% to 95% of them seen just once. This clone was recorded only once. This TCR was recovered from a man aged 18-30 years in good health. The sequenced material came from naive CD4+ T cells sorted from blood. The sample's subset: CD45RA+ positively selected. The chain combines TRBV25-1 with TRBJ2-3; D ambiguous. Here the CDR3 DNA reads TGTGCCAGCAGTGCGCAGTGGGATACGCAGTATTTT. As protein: CASSAQWDTQYF.